Below are 23 T cell receptor beta chains sequenced from a single sample in a study of T-cell reconstitution after alpha-beta-depleted transplantation in children. Unique molecular identifiers were incorporated when the TCRbeta library was constructed. Using its own MiXCR run on the PCR reads, TCRdb lists one record per CDR3 protein. The sample has approximately 110,000 distinct CDR3 sequences; roughly 23% are singletons. The sample consisted of PBMCs, mostly from graft donor cells, taken 180 days after TCRalphabeta/CD19-depleted stem cell transplant. These receptor sequences come from a male patient between 2 and 10 years old who had a stem cell transplant for chronic granulomatous disease, so the T cells may come from the graft donor.

The sample holds many counts of this clonotype. The DNA for the CDR3 is TGCAGCGCCGGACTAGCGGGAGGATGGGGTGAGCAGTTCTTC. Protein product: CSAGLAGGWGEQFF. The rearrangement uses TRBV29-1 and TRBJ2-1; 14 bases agree with TRBD2. Germline V gene lookup returns CDR1 SQVTM and CDR2 ANQGSEA. Trimming cost V 7 bases and J 9 bases; bases outside gene matches: 8. The CDR3 contains 14 residues.

The chain joins TRBV10-3 to TRBJ2-2; 10 nucleotides align to TRBD2. J gave up 1 base and V 5 bases, and 7 bases lay outside the gene matches. Germline values: CDR1 ENHRY, CDR2 SYGVKD. CDR3 length: 17 residues. DNA for the CDR3: TGTGCCATCAGTTCCGCATCTAGCGGGGGGAACACCGGGGAGCTGTTTTTT. Translation: CAISSASSGGNTGELFF.

This clonotype showed up many times. The J gene is TRBJ2-1, the V gene TRBV29-1; perhaps D is TRBD1 or TRBD2 (6 bases each). The CDR3 is 13 residues long. Looked up from germline, CDR1 is SQVTM and CDR2 is ANQGSEA. The V and J ends lost 7 bases and 8 bases respectively, with 18 bases between them. CDR3 coding DNA: TGCAGCGAATCATTGGGGGGCAACGATGAGCAGTTCTTC. The encoded protein is CSESLGGNDEQFF.

The chain recombines TRBV12-3 or TRBV12-4 with TRBJ2-1; maybe TRBD2 (6 bases). With 5 bases removed from V and 2 bases from J, the gap between germline ends came to 13 bases. The CDR3 is made up of 15 amino acids. CDR3 in amino acids: CASSDGTSPYNEQFF. CDR3 DNA: TGTGCCAGCAGTGATGGGACTTCCCCCTACAATGAGCAGTTCTTC.

This clonotype has ten or more counts. V usage is TRBV29-1 and J usage is TRBJ2-3; D gene ambiguous. The germline CDR1 and CDR2 sequences are SQVTM and ANQGSEA. This CDR3 is built from 10 residues. V was shortened by 2 bases and J by 9 bases, with 6 bases between the two germline ends. The DNA for the CDR3 is TGCAGCGTTGAACAGACGACGCAGTATTTT. Its translation is CSVEQTTQYF.

This chain joins TRBV12-3 or TRBV12-4 and TRBJ1-1; 7 bases agree with TRBD1. V gave up 4 bases and J gave up 3 bases; unmatched junction bases: 2. This CDR3 has 13 amino acids. CDR3 in DNA: TGTGCCAGCAGTTCCAGGGGGTACACTGAAGCTTTCTTT. Its translation: CASSSRGYTEAFF.

This clonotype was counted between two and nine times. The chain links TRBV9 to TRBJ1-5; no clear D. CDR3 length equals 16 residues. Germline CDR1 SGDLS, CDR2 YYNGEE. V was clipped by 0 bases and J by 0 bases, with 10 bases between them. DNA of the CDR3: TGTGCCAGCAGCGTAGGTTCTGGGGATAGCAATCAGCCCCAGCATTTT. It specifies CASSVGSGDSNQPQHF.

The chain recombines TRBV6-1 with TRBJ1-1; 7 nucleotides line up with TRBD1. V lost 7 bases to trimming and J lost 0 bases; unmatched junction nucleotides: 8. Germline V gives CDR1 MNHNS, CDR2 SASEGT. The CDR3 extends over 15 amino acids. In DNA, the CDR3 is TGTGCCAGCAAAAAAACAGGGGTGGTGAACACTGAAGCTTTCTTT. Protein: CASKKTGVVNTEAFF.

This clonotype was observed a few times. This may come from a read error, since a much larger clone is one base off. In DNA form, the CDR3 reads TGCTGTGCTAGAGAGGTCGGGTCTAGCTCCTACAATGAGCAGTTCTTC. Protein product: CCAREVGSSSYNEQFF. The chain uses TRBV20-1 and TRBJ2-1; D unresolved. The germline V gene encodes CDR1 DFQATT and CDR2 SNEGSKA (reference sequence). The CDR3 runs 16 residues.

This clonotype was recorded only once. The V and J genes are TRBV7-9 and TRBJ2-7, with TRBD2 as a possible D gene (5 bases). The CDR3 covers 14 residues. Germline lookup yields CDR1 SEHNR and CDR2 FQNEAQ (reference sequence). Trimming took 1 base from V and 6 from J, leaving 13 bases between them. The CDR3 reads CASSLELESGEQYF. CDR3 in DNA: TGTGCCAGCAGCTTAGAACTAGAGTCGGGCGAGCAGTACTTC.

The chain uses TRBV20-1 and TRBJ1-4; TRBD1 is a possible D gene (6 bases). Trimming left V 6 bases short and J 8 bases short, with 16 bases between. CDR1 DFQATT and CDR2 SNEGSKA come from the germline V gene (reference sequence). The CDR3 extends over 13 amino acids. The CDR3 nucleotides read TGCAGTGCCATCCACAGGGTAGGGGAAAAACTGTTTTTT. Translation: CSAIHRVGEKLFF.

This clonotype was detected only a few times. The V gene is TRBV4-2, the J gene TRBJ1-4; D gene uncertain. V dropped 0 bases and J dropped 3 bases, with 11 bases sitting between them. Germline-derived CDR1 and CDR2 are LGHNA and YNFKEQ. The CDR3 is 16 amino acids. The CDR3 coding sequence is TGTGCCAGCAGCCAAGATATCAGGTCACCTAATGAAAAACTGTTTTTT. This sequence encodes CASSQDIRSPNEKLFF.

This clonotype was detected many times. The V gene is TRBV20-1, the J gene TRBJ2-1; unclear D gene. This CDR3 spans 15 amino acids. In germline, CDR1 is DFQATT, CDR2 SNEGSKA (reference sequence). Trimming took off 6 bases at V and 7 bases at J, with 22 bases between the two ends. CDR3 DNA: TGCAGTGCGCGCACGGGTTTCACAATACGGAATGAGCAGTTCTTC. It specifies CSARTGFTIRNEQFF.

This clonotype came up many times. V and J are TRBV12-3 or TRBV12-4 and TRBJ2-3; possibly TRBD1 for D (5 bases). This CDR3 has 13 amino acids. V lost 3 bases and J lost 5, with 9 bases in between. In DNA form, the CDR3 reads TGTGCCAGCAGTTTGAGGCAGGGAGATACGCAGTATTTT. It translates to CASSLRQGDTQYF.

A few counts support this clonotype. The chain carries TRBV21-1 and TRBJ2-7; no check of the table's D call, TRBD1, against the DNA was made. TRBV21-1 corresponds to a pseudogene. This CDR3 contains 13 residues. The CDR3 sequence: CASSMTGRREQYF. The DNA for the CDR3 is TGTGCCAGCAGCATGACAGGACGACGCGAGCAGTACTTC.

V and J are TRBV28 and TRBJ2-1; D might be TRBD2 (6 bases). The germline gives CDR1 MDHEN, CDR2 SYDVKM. V was pared by 4 bases and J by 2 bases, with 15 bases between. CDR3 length equals 16 residues. CDR3 region: CASSYRPSDPYNEQFF. In nucleotides, the CDR3 is TGTGCCAGCAGTTATCGCCCTAGCGACCCCTACAATGAGCAGTTCTTC.

This clonotype was seen a few times. The V call is TRBV30, the J call TRBJ2-3, with 10 bases that match TRBD2. The CDR3 length is 20 residues. Trimming cost V 3 bases and J 4 bases; bases outside gene matches: 22. Germline V gene lookup returns CDR1 GTSNPN and CDR2 SVGIG (reference sequence). DNA for the CDR3: TGTGCCTGGAGAATACCGATCGGGAGCGGGAGGGCCCGCTTAGCAGATACGCAGTATTTT. Its translation: CAWRIPIGSGRARLADTQYF.

This clonotype was seen many times. V usage is TRBV29-1 and J usage is TRBJ2-2; D is unclear. This CDR3 has 13 amino acids. CDR1 SQVTM and CDR2 ANQGSEA come from the germline V gene. Trimming took off 2 bases at V and 6 bases at J, with 10 bases between the two ends. The CDR3 coding sequence is TGCAGCGTTGAAAGGTTCGCGGCCGGGGAGCTGTTTTTT. This codes for CSVERFAAGELFF.

This chain links TRBV12-3 or TRBV12-4 with TRBJ1-5; no reliable D call. V was shortened by 5 bases and J by 3 bases, with 11 bases between the two germline ends. This CDR3 is 14 amino acids long. The CDR3 nucleotides read TGTGCCAGCAGTCCTCACGGCGACAATCAGCCCCAGCATTTT. Protein sequence: CASSPHGDNQPQHF.

The chain recombines TRBV20-1 with TRBJ1-4; D is unresolved. V was trimmed by 4 bases and J by 6 bases, leaving 6 bases between them. This CDR3 spans 11 amino acids. Germline-derived CDR1 and CDR2 are DFQATT and SNEGSKA (reference sequence). CDR3 in amino acids: CSAISYEKLFF. The CDR3 coding sequence is TGCAGTGCTATTTCGTATGAAAAACTGTTTTTT.

This sequence joins TRBV4-3 and TRBJ1-1, with TRBD1 as a possible D gene (6 bases). This CDR3 has 14 residues. Trimming removed 5 bases from V and 1 base from J, with 11 bases in between. Per germline, CDR1 LGHNA and CDR2 YSLEER. The DNA for the CDR3 is TGCGCCAGCAGCTTTTTGGGGGCGAACACTGAAGCTTTCTTT. It yields the protein CASSFLGANTEAFF.

The J gene is TRBJ2-7, the V gene TRBV20-1; 10 nucleotides match TRBD2. CDR3 length: 17 amino acids. V was clipped by 0 bases and J by 4 bases; unmatched bases: 12. CDR1 is DFQATT and CDR2 is SNEGSKA in the germline V gene (reference sequence). The CDR3 sequence: CSAREPLQLAGSYEQYF. Written as DNA, the CDR3 is TGCAGTGCTAGAGAGCCCCTCCAACTAGCGGGATCTTACGAGCAGTACTTC.

This clonotype appeared many times. This chain connects TRBV20-1 to TRBJ2-5; TRBD1 might be the D (5 bases). The germline V and J ends were trimmed by 3 bases and 5 bases, with 13 bases remaining between them. Germline CDR1 and CDR2: DFQATT and SNEGSKA (reference sequence). CDR3 size: 13 residues. The CDR3 DNA follows: TGCAGTGCTAGCCAGACAGTTGGTGAGACCCAGTACTTC. Protein sequence: CSASQTVGETQYF.